This T cell receptor beta chain was sequenced for a study of blood T cell repertoires in COVID-19. On the study more broadly: Sources were T cells, B-cell-depleted T cells, or PBMCs; the material itself was cDNA or gDNA.

The CDR3 totals 16 residues. V was clipped by 5 bases and J by 2 bases, with 19 bases between them. Germline CDR1 is MNHEY and CDR2 is SVGEGT. In the authors' workflow: Amplified reference gene primers provided the basis for estimating nucleated cell counts. The repertoire was sequenced with immunoSEQ multiplex PCR; TCRdb's copy has only in-frame clones and lacks some. V and J calls and clone size follow that table, whereas D and trimming were derived from the DNA. The sample includes around 260,000 clones, approximately 85% of them seen just once. This chain links TRBV6-2 or TRBV6-3 with TRBJ2-7; perhaps TRBD2 as D (7 bases). The receptor comes from a human donor in a cohort sampled during active COVID-19. Sequences were obtained from peripheral blood. Here the CDR3 DNA reads TGTGCCAGCAGTCGGACAGAGCAAGGGAGGGCCTACGAGCAGTACTTC. Its protein is CASSRTEQGRAYEQYF.